These 3 T cell receptor beta chains originate from one sample sequenced in a study of OX40 agonist ivuxolimab in advanced cancers. The protocol was immunoSEQ multiplex PCR, while the TCRdb copy is restricted to in-frame clones and leaves out a portion. The repertoire holds 35,000 to 40,000 clones, with around 80% as singletons. The specimen was CD4+ or CD8+ T cells sorted from blood, collected in a trial of the OX40 agonist ivuxolimab. These receptors were obtained from an adult with an advanced solid tumor such as melanoma, head and neck, liver or kidney cancer.

The rearrangement joins TRBV6-4 to TRBJ2-1, with D possibly TRBD2 on 5 matching bases. This CDR3 has 12 amino acids. V lost 4 bases, J lost 8 bases, and 9 bases lay in between. CDR1 MRHNA and CDR2 SNTAGT come from the germline V gene. The CDR3: CASSAPSHEQFF. The CDR3 DNA sequence: TGTGCCAGCAGTGCCCCTAGCCATGAGCAGTTCTTC.

The chain combines TRBV5-1 with TRBJ2-1, with TRBD1 matching over 8 bases. J gave up 6 bases and V 1 base, and 12 bases lay outside the gene matches. Germline values: CDR1 SGHRS, CDR2 YFSETQ. The CDR3 is made up of 17 amino acids. As DNA, the CDR3 is TGCGCCAGCAGCTTGTGGGGGGCGACAGGGGCTATCAATGAGCAGTTCTTC. Residues: CASSLWGATGAINEQFF.

CDR3 amino acids: CASSQGIDNQPQHF. DNA of the CDR3: TGTGCCAGCTCACAGGGGATTGACAATCAGCCCCAGCATTTT. The chain links TRBV18 to TRBJ1-5, with D maybe TRBD1 (5 bases). This CDR3 is built from 14 residues. Trimming took 4 bases from V and 3 from J, leaving 10 bases between them. Germline values: CDR1 KGHSH, CDR2 LQKENI.